These 30 T cell receptor beta chains share one sample of origin, sequenced in a study of T-cell reconstitution after alpha-beta-depleted transplantation in children. Unique molecular identifiers were built into the TCRbeta library. TCRdb reprocessed the PCR reads with MiXCR, giving one entry per CDR3 protein. The table has 350,000 to 450,000 distinct CDR3 sequences, roughly 21% seen once. Specimen: PBMCs from the stem cell graft donor, collected from the stem cell graft. Receptors were obtained from a human donor who donated a stem cell graft to a child with acute myeloid leukemia.

Only a few counts were recorded for this clonotype. This chain connects TRBV5-1 to TRBJ2-1; 9 nucleotides line up with TRBD1. Germline V CDR1 and CDR2: SGHRS, YFSETQ. The J segment lost 4 bases and the V segment lost 4 bases, leaving 9 bases of the junction unmatched. The CDR3 is 16 amino acids. CDR3 protein: CASSAASGTGYNEQFF. CDR3 DNA sequence: TGCGCCAGCAGCGCGGCGTCCGGGACAGGGTACAATGAGCAGTTCTTC. The full variable domain, its missing parts supplied by reference TRBV5-1 and TRBJ2-1, is KAGVTQTPRYLIKTRGQQVTLSCSPISGHRSVSWYQQTPGQGLQFLFEYFSETQRNKGNFPGRFSGRQFSNSRSEMNVSTLELGDSALYLCASSAASGTGYNEQFFGPGTRLTVL.

The V gene is TRBV11-1, the J gene TRBJ2-1; 13 bases map to TRBD2. Trimming took 5 bases from V and 4 from J; bases not matched to a gene: 11. Per the germline V gene, CDR1 is SGHAT and CDR2 is FQDESV (reference sequence). The length of the CDR3 is 18 residues. The CDR3 spells CASSRGTSGILGYNEQFF. The CDR3, as DNA: TGTGCCAGCAGCCGCGGGACTAGCGGGATACTGGGGTACAATGAGCAGTTCTTC.

The table lists this clonotype with a few counts. The genes are TRBV10-3 and TRBJ2-7; 11 positions agree with TRBD2. V lost 5 bases to trimming and J lost 2 bases; unmatched junction nucleotides: 8. The V gene's germline CDR1 is ENHRY and CDR2 SYGVKD. The CDR3 is 16 amino acids. CDR3 nucleotide sequence: TGTGCCATCAGTCCCCTCACTAGCGGGAGTACCTACGAGCAGTACTTC. This sequence encodes CAISPLTSGSTYEQYF.

This clonotype was seen only a few times. This sequence joins TRBV6-5 and TRBJ2-5; no clear D gene. The ends were cut back, 2 bases at V and 1 base at J, with 5 bases in the middle. CDR1 is MNHEY and CDR2 is SVGAGI in the germline V gene. The CDR3 loop spans 13 amino acids. The CDR3 here is CASSYDLQETQYF. The CDR3 DNA reads as TGTGCCAGCAGTTACGACCTCCAAGAGACCCAGTACTTC.

This clonotype was observed a handful of times. The genes are TRBV20-1 and TRBJ2-4, with 8 bases identical to TRBD2. The CDR3 loop spans 19 amino acids. V lost 0 bases, J lost 0 bases, and 13 bases stayed unmatched. Germline V gene sequence: CDR1 DFQATT, CDR2 SNEGSKA (reference sequence). In DNA form, the CDR3 reads TGCAGTGCTAGAGATCCCGACGGGAGGGCCCACGCAGCCAAAAACATTCAGTACTTC. Amino acids: CSARDPDGRAHAAKNIQYF.

The rearrangement links TRBV28 to TRBJ2-7; D is undetermined. V was trimmed by 6 bases and J by 2 bases, leaving 17 bases between them. CDR3 length: 15 residues. Germline loops: CDR1 MDHEN, CDR2 SYDVKM. As DNA, the CDR3 is TGTGCCAGCAGCTTAAGAGGTCCGGTAACCTACGAGCAGTACTTC. The encoded protein is CASSLRGPVTYEQYF.

This clonotype was seen repeatedly, ten times or more. V usage is TRBV12-3 or TRBV12-4 and J usage is TRBJ1-4, with TRBD1 matching over 9 bases. The length of the CDR3 is 19 residues. Losses at the gene ends were 4 bases for V and 0 bases for J; bases not matched to a gene: 12. The CDR3 region has the DNA TGTGCCAGCAGTTCGATACCGGGACAGGGTACTGCAACTAATGAAAAACTGTTTTTT. Translating it yields CASSSIPGQGTATNEKLFF.

The sample holds a few counts of this clonotype. The chain is built from TRBV20-1 and TRBJ2-7; 9 bases align to TRBD2. Germline CDR1 reads DFQATT; CDR2 reads SNEGSKA (reference sequence). The CDR3 is 17 amino acids. After removal of 1 base from V and 0 bases from J, the junction contained 10 bases not matched to a gene. DNA for the CDR3: TGCAGTGCTAGAGTAGGTAGCGGGAGAGAACACTCCTACGAGCAGTACTTC. Its translation: CSARVGSGREHSYEQYF.

There are many counts of this clonotype. A junction boundary mismatches the germline segment, possibly from a read error. The chain combines TRBV20-1 with TRBJ2-1, with 7 nucleotides matching TRBD2. CDR1 is DFQATT and CDR2 is SNEGSKA in the germline V gene (reference sequence). The CDR3 is 17 amino acids. The CDR3 DNA follows: TGCAGTGCTAGAGATCGCGAGGGACTAACCCTCTACGATGAGCAGTTCTTC. It yields the protein CSARDREGLTLYDEQFF.

V gene TRBV12-3 or TRBV12-4 combines with J gene TRBJ2-7; 7 bases are shared with TRBD1. The CDR3 runs to 16 residues. The junction had 11 bases not matched to a gene; V was cut back by 3 bases and J by 3 bases. The CDR3 DNA reads as TGTGCCAGCAGTTTTCGGATCTCGGACAGGAACTACGAGCAGTACTTC. Its protein product is CASSFRISDRNYEQYF.

This chain joins TRBV7-2 and TRBJ2-7, with D perhaps matching TRBD1 (5 bases). The CDR3 is made up of 15 amino acids. Germline V gives CDR1 SGHTA, CDR2 FQGNSA. The V end was cut by 2 bases, the J end by 3 bases, with 14 bases between. In DNA, the CDR3 is TGTGCCAGCAGCTTAAGGACAAGTGGATACTACGAGCAGTACTTC. Residues: CASSLRTSGYYEQYF. Full variable domain (rest looked up from reference TRBV7-2 and TRBJ2-7): GAGVSQSPSNKVTEKGKDVELRCDPISGHTALYWYRQSLGQGLEFLIYFQGNSAPDKSGLPSDRFSAERTGGSVSTLTIQRTQQEDSAVYLCASSLRTSGYYEQYFGPGTRLTVT.

There are many counts of this clonotype. The gene calls are TRBV6-1 and TRBJ2-7; 9 bases are shared with TRBD1. The CDR3 is 14 amino acids. After removal of 10 bases from V and 1 base from J, the junction contained 8 bases not matched to a gene. Germline assignment: CDR1 MNHNS and CDR2 SASEGT. This CDR3 is CATRTGGDSYEQYF. The CDR3 DNA follows: TGTGCCACACGAACAGGGGGCGATTCCTACGAGCAGTACTTC.

The rearrangement uses TRBV29-1 and TRBJ1-1; 9 bases align to TRBD1. This CDR3 is 14 amino acids long. Germline CDR1 and CDR2: SQVTM and ANQGSEA. V dropped 8 bases and J dropped 5; count of bases not matched to a gene: 12. The CDR3 spells CSTRSTGGGTEAFF. CDR3 nucleotides: TGCAGCACCCGAAGTACAGGGGGCGGGACTGAAGCTTTCTTT.

There are a few counts of this clonotype. The chain uses TRBV7-3 and TRBJ2-3, with 8 bases lining up with TRBD2. Germline CDR1 and CDR2: SGHTA and FQGTGA. The V gene end was trimmed by 0 bases and the J gene end by 3 bases; junction bases not matched to a gene: 2. The CDR3 loop spans 15 amino acids. Here the CDR3 reads CASSLTGGRTDTQYF. In nucleotides, the CDR3 is TGTGCCAGCAGCTTAACTGGCGGGAGGACAGATACGCAGTATTTT.

The chain couples TRBV2 to TRBJ2-7; TRBD2 is a possible D gene (5 bases). This CDR3 spans 11 amino acids. The ends were cut back, 5 bases at V and 6 bases at J, with 8 bases in the middle. In germline, CDR1 is SNHLY, CDR2 FYNNEI. This CDR3 reads CASSRTSEQYF. The CDR3 nucleotides read TGTGCCAGCAGTCGTACTAGCGAGCAGTACTTC. Drawing the rest from reference TRBV2 and TRBJ2-7, the complete variable domain is EPEVTQTPSHQVTQMGQEVILRCVPISNHLYFYWYRQILGQKVEFLVSFYNNEISEKSEIFDDQFSVERPDGSNFTLKIRSTKLEDSAMYFCASSRTSEQYFGPGTRLTVT.

This clonotype has just a few counts. J is TRBJ1-3 and V is TRBV12-3 or TRBV12-4; the D is unclear. Trimming left V 8 bases short and J 1 base short, with 9 bases between. The CDR3 extends over 13 amino acids. As DNA, the CDR3 is TGTGCCAGCTCTATGGAATCTGGAAACACCATATATTTT. It is translated as CASSMESGNTIYF.

There are many counts of this clonotype. The genes are TRBV6-2 or TRBV6-3 and TRBJ2-1; unclear D gene. The V gene's germline CDR1 is MNHEY and CDR2 SVGEGT. The CDR3 sequence is 13 residues long. V was trimmed by 6 bases and J by 1 base, leaving 7 bases between them. The DNA for the CDR3 is TGTGCCAGCAGAAAGGATTCCTACAATGAGCAGTTCTTC. The encoded protein is CASRKDSYNEQFF.

The sample holds many counts of this clonotype. The genes are TRBV6-5 and TRBJ2-7; 10 bases match TRBD1. Trimming removed 2 bases from V and 2 bases from J; junction bases left unmatched: 3. Germline values: CDR1 MNHEY, CDR2 SVGAGI. There are 15 residues in the CDR3. CDR3: CASSYGGTGAYEQYF. In DNA, the CDR3 is TGTGCCAGCAGTTACGGGGGGACAGGGGCCTACGAGCAGTACTTC.

In its sample, this clonotype was seen a few times. The chain uses TRBV10-3 and TRBJ2-2, with D possibly matching TRBD1 (6 bases). The CDR3 covers 14 residues. The V end lost 6 bases, the J end lost 7 bases, and 15 bases lay between the germline ends. CDR1 and CDR2 from the germline V gene are ENHRY and SYGVKD. This CDR3 reads CAIRPPGAIGELFF. The CDR3 DNA reads TGTGCCATCAGGCCCCCAGGGGCCATCGGGGAGCTGTTTTTT.

This clonotype was observed a single time. The CDR3 protein is CASGIQGPTRLYF. In DNA, the CDR3 is TGTGCCAGCGGGATACAGGGGCCTACGAGGCTGTACTTC. The chain links TRBV28 to TRBJ2-5; TRBD1 matches at 7 bases. CDR1 is MDHEN and CDR2 is SYDVKM in the germline V gene. The CDR3 has 13 amino acids. V shed 8 bases and J 13 bases; nucleotides not matched to a gene: 16.

The CDR3 sequence is CASSSYSRGLLNYGYTF. The CDR3 DNA sequence: TGTGCCAGCAGTTCCTACAGCCGGGGCTTACTTAACTATGGCTACACCTTC. The chain couples TRBV28 to TRBJ1-2; TRBD1 might be the D (5 bases). V shed 4 bases and J shed 1 base, with 19 bases lying between them. The germline CDR1 and CDR2 sequences are MDHEN and SYDVKM. The CDR3 covers 17 residues.

This clonotype was observed a few times. This sequence joins TRBV29-1 and TRBJ2-3; D gene uncertain. Germline V gene lookup returns CDR1 SQVTM and CDR2 ANQGSEA. The CDR3 length is 14 residues. CDR3 loop: CSVSRAGSTDTQYF. CDR3 DNA: TGCAGTGTCAGCCGGGCCGGCAGCACAGATACGCAGTATTTT.

This clonotype was detected a few times. This sequence joins TRBV27 and TRBJ2-3, with D unresolved. The ends were cut back, 3 bases at V and 7 bases at J, with 11 bases in the middle. This CDR3 has 13 amino acids. Per germline, CDR1 MNHEY and CDR2 SMNVEV (reference sequence). The DNA for the CDR3 is TGTGCCAGCAGTTTTGGCGAGGCTTATACGCAGTATTTT. It encodes CASSFGEAYTQYF.

This clonotype was observed a handful of times. Here the CDR3 reads CASSQQTKEETQYF. The DNA of the CDR3 is TGTGCCAGCAGCCAACAGACCAAAGAAGAGACCCAGTACTTC. The rearrangement uses TRBV7-9 and TRBJ2-5, with D unclear. The CDR3 consists of 14 residues. V was clipped by 5 bases and J by 3 bases, with 13 bases between them. The germline gives CDR1 SEHNR, CDR2 FQNEAQ (reference sequence).

This chain connects TRBV5-4 to TRBJ2-1, with 10 bases aligning to TRBD2. CDR3 length: 16 residues. Germline V lookup: CDR1 SGHNT, CDR2 YYREEE (reference sequence). J gave up 0 bases and V 5 bases, and 5 bases lay outside the gene matches. CDR3 sequence: CASRPGLADSYNEQFF. In nucleotides, the CDR3 is TGTGCCAGCAGACCCGGACTAGCGGACTCCTACAATGAGCAGTTCTTC.

This clonotype was seen a handful of times. The V call is TRBV28, the J call TRBJ2-1, with 9 bases matching TRBD2. The V gene end was trimmed by 3 bases and the J gene end by 7 bases; junction bases not matched to a gene: 7. Germline CDR1 reads MDHEN; CDR2 reads SYDVKM. The CDR3 loop spans 15 amino acids. DNA for the CDR3: TGTGCCAGCAGTTTCCCTAGCGGGATGGGAAATGAGCAGTTCTTC. Its translation: CASSFPSGMGNEQFF.

This clonotype was seen a handful of times. The V and J genes are TRBV27 and TRBJ2-7, with 9 nucleotides matching TRBD1. The V and J ends lost 6 bases and 3 bases, in that order; junction bases with no gene match: 6. Germline V gives CDR1 MNHEY, CDR2 SMNVEV (reference sequence). This CDR3 has 14 amino acids. The CDR3 protein is CASRTGGVLYEQYF. The CDR3 DNA is TGTGCCAGCAGGACAGGGGGAGTTCTCTACGAGCAGTACTTC.

This rearrangement joins TRBV7-8 to TRBJ2-1, with 7 bases that match TRBD2. This CDR3 has 14 residues. The ends lost 3 bases at V and 6 bases at J; junction bases unmatched: 5. Germline V gene sequence: CDR1 SGHVS, CDR2 FQNEAQ. The CDR3 sequence is CASSFRRERNEQFF. The CDR3 DNA follows: TGTGCCAGCAGCTTCAGGCGGGAGCGCAATGAGCAGTTCTTC.

This clonotype appeared many times. V is TRBV28 and J is TRBJ2-7, with 12 bases identical to TRBD1. In germline, CDR1 is MDHEN, CDR2 SYDVKM. Losses at the gene ends were 3 bases for V and 7 bases for J; bases not matched to a gene: 4. The CDR3 length is 14 residues. CDR3 in amino acids: CASSLGTGGREQYF. Written as DNA, the CDR3 is TGTGCCAGCAGTTTGGGGACAGGGGGCCGGGAGCAGTACTTC.

This sequence joins TRBV20-1 and TRBJ2-7; D uncertain. The CDR3 has 10 residues. Germline V lookup: CDR1 DFQATT, CDR2 SNEGSKA (reference sequence). Trimming left V 5 bases short and J 5 bases short, with 7 bases between. The CDR3: CSAGENEQYF. The CDR3 nucleotides read TGCAGTGCTGGTGAAAACGAGCAGTACTTC.